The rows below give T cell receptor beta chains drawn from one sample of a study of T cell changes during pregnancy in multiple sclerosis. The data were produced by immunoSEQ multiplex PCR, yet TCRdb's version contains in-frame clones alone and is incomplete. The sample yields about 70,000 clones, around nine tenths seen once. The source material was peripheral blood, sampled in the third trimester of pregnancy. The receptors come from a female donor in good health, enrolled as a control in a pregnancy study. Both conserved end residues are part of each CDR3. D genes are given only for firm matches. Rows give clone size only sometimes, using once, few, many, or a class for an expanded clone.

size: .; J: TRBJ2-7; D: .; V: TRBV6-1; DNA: TGTGCCAGCACCCCCGGGCGGGCGGGCGAGCAGTACTTC; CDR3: CASTPGRAGEQYF
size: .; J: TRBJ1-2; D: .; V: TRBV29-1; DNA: TGCAGCGTAGGGGGGGGCTATGGCTACACCTTC; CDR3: CSVGGGYGYTF
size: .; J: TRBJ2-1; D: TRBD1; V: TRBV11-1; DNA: TGTGCCAGCAGCTCCCGGGACAGGGTCAATGAGCAGTTCTTC; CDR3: CASSSRDRVNEQFF
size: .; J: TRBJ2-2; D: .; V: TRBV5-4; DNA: TGTGCCAGCAGTGTGGGACTGCTACGCGAGGGCGGGGAGCTGTTTTTT; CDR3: CASSVGLLREGGELFF
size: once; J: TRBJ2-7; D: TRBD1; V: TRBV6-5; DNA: TGTGCCAGCAGTTATGCAAGGGGGCGCAACGAGCAGTACTTC; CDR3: CASSYARGRNEQYF
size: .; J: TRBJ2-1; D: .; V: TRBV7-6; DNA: TGTGCCAGCAGCTTAGTACCTGTTGCGGGCGGCGGGGAGCAGTTCTTC; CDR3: CASSLVPVAGGGEQFF
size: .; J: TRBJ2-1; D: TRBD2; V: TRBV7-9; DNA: TGTGCCAGCAGCACCGGGGGGTTCTACAATGAGCAGTTCTTC; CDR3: CASSTGGFYNEQFF
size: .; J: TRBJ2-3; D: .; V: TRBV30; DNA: TGTGCCTGGAGTGTACGAGGGGGGGCAGATACGCAGTATTTT; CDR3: CAWSVRGGADTQYF
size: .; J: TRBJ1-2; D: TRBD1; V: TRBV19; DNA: TGTGCCAGTAGTGGAGGACAGGCAACGGGCTTTTATGGCTACACCTTC; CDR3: CASSGGQATGFYGYTF
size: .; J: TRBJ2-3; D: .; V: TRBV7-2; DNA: TGTGCCAGCAGCCATACTAGCACAGATACGCAGTATTTT; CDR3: CASSHTSTDTQYF
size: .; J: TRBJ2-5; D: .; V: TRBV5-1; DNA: TGCGCCAGCAGCTTGCTGCGCCAAGAGACCCAGTACTTC; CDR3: CASSLLRQETQYF
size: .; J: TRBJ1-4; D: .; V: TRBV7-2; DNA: TGTGCCAGCAGCCGAGACAGGAACTTTAATGAAAAACTGTTTTTT; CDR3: CASSRDRNFNEKLFF
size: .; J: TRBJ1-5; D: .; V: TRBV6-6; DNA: TGTGCCAGCAGTTACTCGACACAGCGGGGTCAGCCCCAGCATTTT; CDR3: CASSYSTQRGQPQHF
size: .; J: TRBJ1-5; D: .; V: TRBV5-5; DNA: TGTGCCAGCAGCTTCAGGGATATCGTAGGTGGTCAGCCCCAGCATTTT; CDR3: CASSFRDIVGGQPQHF
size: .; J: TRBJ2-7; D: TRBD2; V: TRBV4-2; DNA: TGTGCCAGCAGCCAAGAGGGGTTGGAAGCGGGAGTCTACGAGCAGTACTTC; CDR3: CASSQEGLEAGVYEQYF
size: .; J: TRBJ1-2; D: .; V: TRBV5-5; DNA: TGTGCCAGCAGCTTGAGGCTAGAGGCAGTCTATGGCTACACCTTC; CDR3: CASSLRLEAVYGYTF
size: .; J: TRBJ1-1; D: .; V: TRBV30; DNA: TGTGCCTGCGGACAGTTAATGAACACTGAAGCTTTCTTT; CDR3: CACGQLMNTEAFF
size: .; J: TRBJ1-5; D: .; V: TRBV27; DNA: TGTGCCAGCAGTGTGGGGGCAGGGGTCAATCAGCCCCAGCATTTT; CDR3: CASSVGAGVNQPQHF
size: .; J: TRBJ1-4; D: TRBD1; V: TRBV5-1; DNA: TGCGCCAGCAGCCCTGGACGAGGGGGCCCTGAAAAACTGTTTTTT; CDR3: CASSPGRGGPEKLFF
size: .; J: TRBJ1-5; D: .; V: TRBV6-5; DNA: TGTGCCAGCAGCCTCGACAGGAATCCCAATCAGCCCCAGCATTTT; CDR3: CASSLDRNPNQPQHF
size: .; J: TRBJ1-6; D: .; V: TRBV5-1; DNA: TGCGCCAGCAGCCGACAGGAACTGAGCTCCTATAATTCACCCCTCCACTTT; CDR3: CASSRQELSSYNSPLHF
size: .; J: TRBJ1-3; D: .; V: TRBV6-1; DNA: TGTGCCAGCAGTGAAGTGGGACTTCCTGGAAACACCATATATTTT; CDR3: CASSEVGLPGNTIYF
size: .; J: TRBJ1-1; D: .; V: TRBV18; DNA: TGTGCCAGCTCCCTTAGTGGGGCCCCTGAAGCTTTCTTT; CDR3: CASSLSGAPEAFF
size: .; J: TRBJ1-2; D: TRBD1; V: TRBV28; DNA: TGTGCCAGCAGTCCCGGGACAGGGGGTGGCTACACCTTC; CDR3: CASSPGTGGGYTF
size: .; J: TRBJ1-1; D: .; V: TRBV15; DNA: TGTGCCACCAGCAGAGAGGCCAACACTGAAGCTTTCTTT; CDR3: CATSREANTEAFF
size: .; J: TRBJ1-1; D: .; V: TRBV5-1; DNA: TGCGCCAGCAGCTTGGCTCTTACAGGGTCTCAGCGAGAAGCTTTCTTT; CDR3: CASSLALTGSQREAFF
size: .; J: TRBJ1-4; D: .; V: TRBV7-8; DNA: TGTGCCAGCAGACCCCCGACTCTAGGAAAACTGTTTTTT; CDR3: CASRPPTLGKLFF
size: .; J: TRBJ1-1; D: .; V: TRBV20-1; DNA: TGCAGTGCTTTGTTGGGGCCTGAAGCTTTCTTT; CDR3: CSALLGPEAFF
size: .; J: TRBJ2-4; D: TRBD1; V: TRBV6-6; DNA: TGTGCCAGCAGTTCGGACAGGAAAAACATTCAGTACTTC; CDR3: CASSSDRKNIQYF
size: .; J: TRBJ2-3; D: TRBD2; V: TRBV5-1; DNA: TGCGCCAGCAGCTCGGGACTAGTCTCAGATACGCAGTATTTT; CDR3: CASSSGLVSDTQYF
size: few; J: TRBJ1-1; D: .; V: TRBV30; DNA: TGTGCCGAAAGAGGAATGTATACTGAAGCTTTCTTT; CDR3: CAERGMYTEAFF
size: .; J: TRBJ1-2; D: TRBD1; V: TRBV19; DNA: TGTGCCAGTAGCGGACAGGGGGCGCGTGGCTACACCTTC; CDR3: CASSGQGARGYTF
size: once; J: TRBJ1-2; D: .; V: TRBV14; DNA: TGTGCCAGCAGCCAAGGGGGGCCAGCTAACTATGGCTACACCTTC; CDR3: CASSQGGPANYGYTF
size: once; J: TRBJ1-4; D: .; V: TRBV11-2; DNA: TGTGCCAGCAGCTTAGTGAGGGGGACTAATGAAAAACTGTTTTTT; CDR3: CASSLVRGTNEKLFF
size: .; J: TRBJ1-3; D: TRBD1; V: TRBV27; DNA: TGTGCCAGCAGTCCCGGGACAGGGGCATTCTCTGGAAACACCATATATTTT; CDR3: CASSPGTGAFSGNTIYF
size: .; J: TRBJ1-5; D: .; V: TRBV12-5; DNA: TGTGCTAGTGGTTTCGGAGATCAGCCCCAGCATTTT; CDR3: CASGFGDQPQHF
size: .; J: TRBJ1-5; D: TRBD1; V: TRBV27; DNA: TGTGCCAGCAGTCCACAGGGGGCGAGCAATCAGCCCCAGCATTTT; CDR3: CASSPQGASNQPQHF
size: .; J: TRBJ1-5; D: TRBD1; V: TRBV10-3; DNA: TGTGCCATCAGTGAGCTCCCAGACAGGGGGCAAGGTCAGCCCCAGCATTTT; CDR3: CAISELPDRGQGQPQHF
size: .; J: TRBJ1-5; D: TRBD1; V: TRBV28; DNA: TGTGCCTGCCACAGGGGTTGGAATCAGCCCCAGCATTTT; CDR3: CACHRGWNQPQHF
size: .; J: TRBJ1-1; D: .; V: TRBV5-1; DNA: TGCGCCAGCAGCTTGGCTGGGCACACTGAAGCTTTCTTT; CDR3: CASSLAGHTEAFF
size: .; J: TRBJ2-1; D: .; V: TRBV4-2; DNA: TGTGCCAGCAGCCAAGATTGGAGGGAAGCCTACAATGAGCAGTTCTTC; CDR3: CASSQDWREAYNEQFF
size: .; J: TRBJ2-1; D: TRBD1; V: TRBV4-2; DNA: TGTGCCAGCAGCCAATCACGAGGGGGCAACAATGAGCAGTTCTTC; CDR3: CASSQSRGGNNEQFF
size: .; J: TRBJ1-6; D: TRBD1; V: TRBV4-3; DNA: TGCGCCAGCAGCCTCGGTTCGGACAGGCGTAATTCACCCCTCCACTTT; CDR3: CASSLGSDRRNSPLHF
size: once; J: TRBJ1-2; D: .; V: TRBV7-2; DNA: TGTGCCAGCAGCTTAGGGTCGTGGGGCGGCTACACCTTC; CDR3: CASSLGSWGGYTF
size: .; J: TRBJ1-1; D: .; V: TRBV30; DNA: TGTGCCTGGAACAGGGCGAACACTGAAGCTTTCTTT; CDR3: CAWNRANTEAFF
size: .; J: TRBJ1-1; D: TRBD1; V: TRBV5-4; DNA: TGTGCCAGCAGCTTGGCAGGGGGTGACACTGAAGCTTTCTTT; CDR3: CASSLAGGDTEAFF
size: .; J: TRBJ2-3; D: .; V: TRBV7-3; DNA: TGTGCCAGCAGCTTAACGGGGGGGACAGGAGATACGCAGTATTTT; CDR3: CASSLTGGTGDTQYF
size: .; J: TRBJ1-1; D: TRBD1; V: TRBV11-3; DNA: TGTGCCAGCGGACAGGGTAGGAACACTGAAGCTTTCTTT; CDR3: CASGQGRNTEAFF
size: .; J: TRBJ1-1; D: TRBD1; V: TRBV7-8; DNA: TGTGCCAGCAGCTTTAGGACAGGGCTGAACACTGAAGCTTTCTTT; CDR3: CASSFRTGLNTEAFF
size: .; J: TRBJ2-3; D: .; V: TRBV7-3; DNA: TGTGCCAGCAGCGCCAATTTGGTTGAGGGGGGCACAGATACGCAGTATTTT; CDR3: CASSANLVEGGTDTQYF
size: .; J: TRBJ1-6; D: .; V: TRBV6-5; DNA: TGTGCCAGTTCGGAAGCCAGGGGTTCACCCCTCCACTTT; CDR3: CASSEARGSPLHF
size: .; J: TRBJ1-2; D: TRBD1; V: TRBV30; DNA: TGTGCCTGGAGAGCGGGGACAGGCTATGGCTACACCTTC; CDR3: CAWRAGTGYGYTF